The entry below gives a single TCR beta chain sequence along with its context. Generated by immunoSEQ multiplex PCR, the TCRdb table keeps only in-frame clones and is missing some. The data show about 85,000 clones, under 90% seen once. This sample is drawn from a study of blood T cell repertoires in COVID-19. About the study: The analysed material was cDNA or gDNA that came from T cells, B-cell-depleted T cells, or PBMCs.

The germline V gene has CDR1 SEHNR and CDR2 FQNEAQ (reference sequence). V was cut by 4 bases and J by 3 bases, with 19 bases left in between. The CDR3 runs to 18 residues. Sample: peripheral blood. This sequence joins TRBV7-9 and TRBJ2-6, with D possibly TRBD1 on 5 matching bases. This receptor was identified in a human donor in a cohort sampled during active COVID-19. The CDR3 is CASSSLSGLGDGANVLTF. In DNA form, the CDR3 reads TGTGCCAGCAGCTCCCTTAGTGGGTTAGGGGATGGGGCCAACGTCCTGACTTTC.